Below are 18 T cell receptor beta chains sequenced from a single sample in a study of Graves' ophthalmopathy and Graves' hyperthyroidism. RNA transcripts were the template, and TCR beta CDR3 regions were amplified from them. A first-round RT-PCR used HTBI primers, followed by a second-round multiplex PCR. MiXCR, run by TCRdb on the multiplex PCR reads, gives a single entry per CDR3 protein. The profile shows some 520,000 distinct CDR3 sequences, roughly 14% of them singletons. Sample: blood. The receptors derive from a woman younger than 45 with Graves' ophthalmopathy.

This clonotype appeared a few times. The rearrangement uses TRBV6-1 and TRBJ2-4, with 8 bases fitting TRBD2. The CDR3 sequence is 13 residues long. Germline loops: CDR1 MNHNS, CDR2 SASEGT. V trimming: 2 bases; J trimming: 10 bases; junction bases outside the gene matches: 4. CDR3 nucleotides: TGTGCCAGCAGTGAATCGGGCGGGGGGATTCAGTACTTC. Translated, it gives CASSESGGGIQYF.

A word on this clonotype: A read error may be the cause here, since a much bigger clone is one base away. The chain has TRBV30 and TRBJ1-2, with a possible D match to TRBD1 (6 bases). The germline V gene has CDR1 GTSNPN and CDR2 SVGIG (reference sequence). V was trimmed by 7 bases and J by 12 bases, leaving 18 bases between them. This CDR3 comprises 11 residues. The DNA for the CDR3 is TGTGCCTACCTAAGAGGGGGTATAGACACCTTC. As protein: CAYLRGGIDTF.

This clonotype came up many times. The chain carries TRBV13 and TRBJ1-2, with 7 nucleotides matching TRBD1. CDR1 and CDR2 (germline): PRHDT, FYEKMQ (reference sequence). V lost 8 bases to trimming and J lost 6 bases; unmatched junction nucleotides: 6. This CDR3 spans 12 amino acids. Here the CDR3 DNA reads TGTGCCAGCGAGAGGGGGCGCGATGGCTACACCTTC. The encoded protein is CASERGRDGYTF.

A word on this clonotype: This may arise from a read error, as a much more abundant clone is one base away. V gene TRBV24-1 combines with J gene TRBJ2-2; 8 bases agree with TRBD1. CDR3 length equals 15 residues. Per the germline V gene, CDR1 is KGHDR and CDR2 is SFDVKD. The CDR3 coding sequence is TGTACCACCAGTGGAGGGACAGGCGGAACCGGGGAGCTGTTTTTT. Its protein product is CTTSGGTGGTGELFF.

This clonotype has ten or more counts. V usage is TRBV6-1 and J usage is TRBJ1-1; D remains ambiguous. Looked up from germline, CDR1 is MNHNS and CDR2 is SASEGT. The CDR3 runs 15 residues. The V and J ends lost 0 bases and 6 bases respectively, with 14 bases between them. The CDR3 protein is CASSEAGSRRAEAFF. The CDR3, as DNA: TGTGCCAGCAGTGAAGCAGGCTCGAGACGCGCTGAAGCTTTCTTT.

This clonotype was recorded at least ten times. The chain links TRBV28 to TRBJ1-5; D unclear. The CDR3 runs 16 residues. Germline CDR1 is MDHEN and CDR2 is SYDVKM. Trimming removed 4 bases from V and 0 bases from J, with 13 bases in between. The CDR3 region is CASSYRWNPSNQPQHF. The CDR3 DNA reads TGTGCCAGCAGTTATCGGTGGAACCCTAGCAATCAGCCCCAGCATTTT.

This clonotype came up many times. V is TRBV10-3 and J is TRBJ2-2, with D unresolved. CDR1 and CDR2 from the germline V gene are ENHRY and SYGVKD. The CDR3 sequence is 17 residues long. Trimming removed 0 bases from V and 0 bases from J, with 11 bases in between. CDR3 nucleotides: TGTGCCATCAGTGAGTCCCCACTATTATCGAACACCGGGGAGCTGTTTTTT. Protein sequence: CAISESPLLSNTGELFF.

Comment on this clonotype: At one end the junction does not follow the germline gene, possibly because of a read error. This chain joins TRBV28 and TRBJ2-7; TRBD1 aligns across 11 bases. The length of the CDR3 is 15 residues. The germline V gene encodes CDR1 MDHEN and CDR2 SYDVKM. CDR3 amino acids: CAISPWTGGPYEQYF. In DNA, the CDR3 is TGTGCCATCAGTCCGTGGACAGGGGGCCCCTACGAGCAGTACTTC.

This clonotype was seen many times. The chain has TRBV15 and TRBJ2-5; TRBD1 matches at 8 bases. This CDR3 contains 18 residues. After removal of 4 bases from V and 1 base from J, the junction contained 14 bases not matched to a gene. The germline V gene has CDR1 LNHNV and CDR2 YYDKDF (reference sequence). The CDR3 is CATSTDGTGQIFQETQYF. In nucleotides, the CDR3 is TGTGCCACCAGCACAGATGGGACAGGTCAGATTTTCCAAGAGACCCAGTACTTC.

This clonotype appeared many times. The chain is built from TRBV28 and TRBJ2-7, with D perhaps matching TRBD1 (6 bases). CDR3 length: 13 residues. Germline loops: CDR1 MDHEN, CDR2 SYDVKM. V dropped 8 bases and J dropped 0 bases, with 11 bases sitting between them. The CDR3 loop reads CASLDSFSYEQYF. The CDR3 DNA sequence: TGTGCCAGCCTGGACAGCTTCTCCTACGAGCAGTACTTC.

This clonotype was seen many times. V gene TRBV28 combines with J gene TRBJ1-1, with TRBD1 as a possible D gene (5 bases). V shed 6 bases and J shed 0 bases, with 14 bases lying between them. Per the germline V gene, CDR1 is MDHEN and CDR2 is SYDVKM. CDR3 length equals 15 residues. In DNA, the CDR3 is TGTGCCAGCAGCCTACAGGTAGAAATGAACACTGAAGCTTTCTTT. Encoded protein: CASSLQVEMNTEAFF.

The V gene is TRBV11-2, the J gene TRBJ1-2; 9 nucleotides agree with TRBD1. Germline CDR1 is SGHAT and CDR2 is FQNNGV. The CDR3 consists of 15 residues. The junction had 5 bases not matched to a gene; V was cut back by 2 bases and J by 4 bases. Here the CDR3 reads CASSLTWTGVYGYTF. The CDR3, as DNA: TGTGCCAGCAGCTTAACTTGGACAGGGGTCTATGGCTACACCTTC.

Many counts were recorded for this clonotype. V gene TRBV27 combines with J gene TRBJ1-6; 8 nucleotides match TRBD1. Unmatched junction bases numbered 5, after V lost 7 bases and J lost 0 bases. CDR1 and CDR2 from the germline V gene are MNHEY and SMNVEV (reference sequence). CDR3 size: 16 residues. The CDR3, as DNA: TGTGCCAGCAAGGACAGGGTCAGCTCCTATAATTCACCCCTCCACTTT. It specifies CASKDRVSSYNSPLHF.

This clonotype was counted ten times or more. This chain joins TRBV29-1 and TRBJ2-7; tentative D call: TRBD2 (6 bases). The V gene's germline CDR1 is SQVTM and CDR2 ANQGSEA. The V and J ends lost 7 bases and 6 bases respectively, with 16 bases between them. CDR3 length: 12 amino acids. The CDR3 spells CSAWGRGGEQYF. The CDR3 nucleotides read TGCAGCGCTTGGGGTAGGGGAGGCGAGCAGTACTTC.

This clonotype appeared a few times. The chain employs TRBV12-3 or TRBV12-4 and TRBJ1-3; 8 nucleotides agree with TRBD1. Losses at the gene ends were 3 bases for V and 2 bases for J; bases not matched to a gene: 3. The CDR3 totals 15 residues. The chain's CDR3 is CASSFAGGAGNTIYF. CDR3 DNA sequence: TGTGCCAGCAGTTTTGCAGGGGGCGCTGGAAACACCATATATTTT.

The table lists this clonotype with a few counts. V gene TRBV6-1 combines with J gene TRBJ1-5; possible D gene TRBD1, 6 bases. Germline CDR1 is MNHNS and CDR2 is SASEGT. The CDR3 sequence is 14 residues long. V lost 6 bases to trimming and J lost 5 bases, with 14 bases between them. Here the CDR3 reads CASSRNRADQPQHF. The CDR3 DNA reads TGTGCCAGCAGCAGGAACAGGGCTGATCAGCCCCAGCATTTT.

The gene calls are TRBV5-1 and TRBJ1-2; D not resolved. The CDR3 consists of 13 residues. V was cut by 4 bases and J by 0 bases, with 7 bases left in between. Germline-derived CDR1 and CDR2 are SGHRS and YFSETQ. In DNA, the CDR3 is TGCGCCAGCAGCCCAGAAGCTAACTATGGCTACACCTTC. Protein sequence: CASSPEANYGYTF.

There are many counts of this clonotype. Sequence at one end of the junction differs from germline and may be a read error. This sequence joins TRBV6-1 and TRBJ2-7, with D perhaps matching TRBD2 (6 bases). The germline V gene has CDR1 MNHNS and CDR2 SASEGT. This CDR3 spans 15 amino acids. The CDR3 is CACSPPGLTAYEQYF. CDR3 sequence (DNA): TGTGCCTGCAGTCCCCCGGGACTTACAGCCTACGAGCAGTACTTC.